Listed below are T cell receptor beta chains from one sample, sequenced in a study of blood T cell repertoires in COVID-19. The protocol was immunoSEQ multiplex PCR, while the TCRdb copy is restricted to in-frame clones and leaves out a portion. Of 250,000 to 350,000 clones listed, about 92% are singletons. Material: PBMCs or T cells enriched from blood (not recorded which). The receptors here all came from a man in his sixties who had recovered from COVID-19. Both conserved end residues are part of each CDR3. A D gene is named only where the DNA matches it firmly. Size is stated for part of the rows, as once, few or many counts, or as a class when the clone is expanded.

>TRBV19|.|TRBJ1-5|.
CATADIPSNQPQHF
TGTGCCACCGCGGACATCCCTAGCAATCAGCCCCAGCATTTT
>TRBV6-5|TRBD1|TRBJ2-7|once
CAANSGTGHYEQYF
TGTGCCGCAAACTCCGGGACAGGGCACTACGAGCAGTACTTC
>TRBV15|.|TRBJ2-7|few
CATSRETEYEQYF
TGTGCCACCAGCAGAGAGACAGAATACGAGCAGTACTTC
>TRBV5-5|TRBD2|TRBJ2-7|.
CASSLGLAGTYEQYF
TGTGCCAGCAGCTTGGGACTAGCGGGGACTTACGAGCAGTACTTC
>TRBV6-5|.|TRBJ1-1|.
CASSWGVNTEAFF
TGTGCCAGCAGCTGGGGAGTGAACACTGAAGCTTTCTTT
>TRBV27|.|TRBJ2-5|.
CASSPNLTGRETQYF
TGTGCCAGCAGCCCAAATCTTACAGGGAGAGAGACCCAGTACTTC
>TRBV3-1/TRBV3-2|TRBD1|TRBJ1-2|.
CASSRDRTYGYTF
TGTGCCAGCAGCCGGGACAGGACCTATGGCTACACCTTC
>TRBV20-1|.|TRBJ1-2|.
CSARKDSGYTF
TGCAGTGCTAGAAAAGACAGCGGCTACACCTTC
>TRBV7-9|TRBD1|TRBJ1-6|.
CASSLPTGGESPLHF
TGTGCCAGCAGCTTACCCACAGGGGGCGAATCACCCCTCCACTTT
>TRBV29-1|.|TRBJ2-7|.
CSVVTGDSYEQYF
TGCAGCGTCGTCACGGGGGACTCCTACGAGCAGTACTTC
>TRBV18|.|TRBJ1-1|.
CASSPLQVIDTEAFF
TGTGCCAGCTCACCACTCCAGGTGATAGACACTGAAGCTTTCTTT
>TRBV5-1|.|TRBJ1-5|.
CASSPGGGNSNQPQHF
TGCGCCAGCAGTCCGGGTGGGGGCAATAGCAATCAGCCCCAGCATTTT
>TRBV12-3/TRBV12-4|.|TRBJ1-2|.
CASRWRDSYGYTF
TGTGCCAGCAGGTGGCGGGATTCCTATGGCTACACCTTC
>TRBV6-6|.|TRBJ1-5|.
CASSFDSWPQHF
TGTGCCAGCAGTTTCGACAGTTGGCCCCAGCATTTT
>TRBV11-2|TRBD2|TRBJ2-3|.
CASSLFGSSGGLTDTQYF
TGTGCCAGCAGCTTATTCGGGAGTAGCGGGGGCCTCACAGATACGCAGTATTTT
>TRBV7-2|TRBD1|TRBJ1-6|.
CASSLQGDNSPLHF
TGTGCCAGCAGCTTACAGGGGGATAATTCACCCCTCCACTTT
>TRBV30|.|TRBJ1-4|once
CAWRDRSNEKLFF
TGTGCCTGGAGGGACAGAAGTAATGAAAAACTGTTTTTT
>TRBV5-4|TRBD1|TRBJ1-2|.
CASSLDGTVTNYGYTF
TGTGCCAGCAGCCTCGATGGGACAGTAACTAACTATGGCTACACCTTC
>TRBV2|.|TRBJ2-1|.
CASSGDGNEQFF
TGTGCCAGCAGTGGAGATGGCAATGAGCAGTTCTTC
>TRBV19|TRBD2|TRBJ2-6|.
CASSMRSGGSHSGANVLTF
TGTGCCAGTAGTATGCGTAGCGGGGGGTCCCACTCTGGGGCCAACGTCCTGACTTTC
>TRBV3-1/TRBV3-2|.|TRBJ2-3|few
CASSDHSLLGTDTQYF
TGTGCCAGCAGCGATCACTCCCTCTTGGGCACAGATACGCAGTATTTT
>TRBV7-9|.|TRBJ2-2|once
CASSDLEAGPNGELFF
TGTGCCAGCAGCGATCTAGAGGCTGGTCCGAACGGGGAGCTGTTTTTT
>TRBV11-3|TRBD2|TRBJ2-1|.
CASSLESSGDNEQFF
TGTGCCAGCAGCTTAGAGTCTAGCGGTGACAATGAGCAGTTCTTC
>TRBV2|.|TRBJ2-1|.
CASRTLSNEQFF
TGTGCCAGCAGGACACTTTCAAATGAGCAGTTCTTC
>TRBV7-9|.|TRBJ2-7|.
CASSLGRVSYEQYF
TGTGCCAGCAGCTTAGGGAGGGTCTCCTACGAGCAGTACTTC
>TRBV5-6|TRBD2|TRBJ2-3|.
CASSFRLAGGPTDTQYF
TGTGCCAGCAGCTTTCGTCTTGCGGGGGGGCCGACAGATACGCAGTATTTT
>TRBV18|.|TRBJ1-6|.
CASSPGTPLASPLHF
TGTGCCAGCTCACCCGGGACACCTCTAGCTTCACCCCTCCACTTT
>TRBV19|TRBD2|TRBJ2-5|.
CASSIEYLNGLAGAGETQYF
TGTGCCAGTAGTATAGAGTATTTAAATGGACTAGCGGGAGCGGGAGAGACCCAGTACTTC
>TRBV10-2|.|TRBJ2-3|.
CASSKTSRSTDTQYF
TGCGCCAGCAGCAAGACAAGTCGGAGCACAGATACGCAGTATTTT
>TRBV5-5|TRBD1|TRBJ1-3|.
CASSLALEDRVRNTIYF
TGTGCCAGCAGCTTGGCCTTAGAAGACAGGGTCAGAAACACCATATATTTT
>TRBV5-8|.|TRBJ2-1|.
CASRPGPLPYNEQFF
TGTGCCAGCAGACCGGGTCCTCTACCCTACAATGAGCAGTTCTTC
>TRBV19|TRBD2|TRBJ2-5|.
CASRPGLANERETQYF
TGTGCCAGTAGACCGGGACTAGCGAACGAACGGGAGACCCAGTACTTC
>TRBV29-1|.|TRBJ2-3|once
CSVLLTDTQYF
TGCAGCGTTCTACTCACAGATACGCAGTATTTT
>TRBV9|.|TRBJ1-1|.
CASSPGLMNTEAFF
TGTGCCAGCAGCCCAGGTTTGATGAACACTGAAGCTTTCTTT
>TRBV10-3|TRBD1|TRBJ1-6|.
CAISELGTGGSPLHF
TGTGCCATCAGTGAGTTGGGCACAGGGGGCTCACCCCTCCACTTT
>TRBV3-1/TRBV3-2|TRBD1|TRBJ1-2|.
CASSPLGQGPIEGYTF
TGTGCCAGCAGCCCGTTAGGACAGGGACCCATTGAGGGCTACACCTTC
>TRBV7-8|.|TRBJ1-1|.
CASSFGATEAFF
TGTGCCAGCAGCTTTGGGGCCACTGAAGCTTTCTTT